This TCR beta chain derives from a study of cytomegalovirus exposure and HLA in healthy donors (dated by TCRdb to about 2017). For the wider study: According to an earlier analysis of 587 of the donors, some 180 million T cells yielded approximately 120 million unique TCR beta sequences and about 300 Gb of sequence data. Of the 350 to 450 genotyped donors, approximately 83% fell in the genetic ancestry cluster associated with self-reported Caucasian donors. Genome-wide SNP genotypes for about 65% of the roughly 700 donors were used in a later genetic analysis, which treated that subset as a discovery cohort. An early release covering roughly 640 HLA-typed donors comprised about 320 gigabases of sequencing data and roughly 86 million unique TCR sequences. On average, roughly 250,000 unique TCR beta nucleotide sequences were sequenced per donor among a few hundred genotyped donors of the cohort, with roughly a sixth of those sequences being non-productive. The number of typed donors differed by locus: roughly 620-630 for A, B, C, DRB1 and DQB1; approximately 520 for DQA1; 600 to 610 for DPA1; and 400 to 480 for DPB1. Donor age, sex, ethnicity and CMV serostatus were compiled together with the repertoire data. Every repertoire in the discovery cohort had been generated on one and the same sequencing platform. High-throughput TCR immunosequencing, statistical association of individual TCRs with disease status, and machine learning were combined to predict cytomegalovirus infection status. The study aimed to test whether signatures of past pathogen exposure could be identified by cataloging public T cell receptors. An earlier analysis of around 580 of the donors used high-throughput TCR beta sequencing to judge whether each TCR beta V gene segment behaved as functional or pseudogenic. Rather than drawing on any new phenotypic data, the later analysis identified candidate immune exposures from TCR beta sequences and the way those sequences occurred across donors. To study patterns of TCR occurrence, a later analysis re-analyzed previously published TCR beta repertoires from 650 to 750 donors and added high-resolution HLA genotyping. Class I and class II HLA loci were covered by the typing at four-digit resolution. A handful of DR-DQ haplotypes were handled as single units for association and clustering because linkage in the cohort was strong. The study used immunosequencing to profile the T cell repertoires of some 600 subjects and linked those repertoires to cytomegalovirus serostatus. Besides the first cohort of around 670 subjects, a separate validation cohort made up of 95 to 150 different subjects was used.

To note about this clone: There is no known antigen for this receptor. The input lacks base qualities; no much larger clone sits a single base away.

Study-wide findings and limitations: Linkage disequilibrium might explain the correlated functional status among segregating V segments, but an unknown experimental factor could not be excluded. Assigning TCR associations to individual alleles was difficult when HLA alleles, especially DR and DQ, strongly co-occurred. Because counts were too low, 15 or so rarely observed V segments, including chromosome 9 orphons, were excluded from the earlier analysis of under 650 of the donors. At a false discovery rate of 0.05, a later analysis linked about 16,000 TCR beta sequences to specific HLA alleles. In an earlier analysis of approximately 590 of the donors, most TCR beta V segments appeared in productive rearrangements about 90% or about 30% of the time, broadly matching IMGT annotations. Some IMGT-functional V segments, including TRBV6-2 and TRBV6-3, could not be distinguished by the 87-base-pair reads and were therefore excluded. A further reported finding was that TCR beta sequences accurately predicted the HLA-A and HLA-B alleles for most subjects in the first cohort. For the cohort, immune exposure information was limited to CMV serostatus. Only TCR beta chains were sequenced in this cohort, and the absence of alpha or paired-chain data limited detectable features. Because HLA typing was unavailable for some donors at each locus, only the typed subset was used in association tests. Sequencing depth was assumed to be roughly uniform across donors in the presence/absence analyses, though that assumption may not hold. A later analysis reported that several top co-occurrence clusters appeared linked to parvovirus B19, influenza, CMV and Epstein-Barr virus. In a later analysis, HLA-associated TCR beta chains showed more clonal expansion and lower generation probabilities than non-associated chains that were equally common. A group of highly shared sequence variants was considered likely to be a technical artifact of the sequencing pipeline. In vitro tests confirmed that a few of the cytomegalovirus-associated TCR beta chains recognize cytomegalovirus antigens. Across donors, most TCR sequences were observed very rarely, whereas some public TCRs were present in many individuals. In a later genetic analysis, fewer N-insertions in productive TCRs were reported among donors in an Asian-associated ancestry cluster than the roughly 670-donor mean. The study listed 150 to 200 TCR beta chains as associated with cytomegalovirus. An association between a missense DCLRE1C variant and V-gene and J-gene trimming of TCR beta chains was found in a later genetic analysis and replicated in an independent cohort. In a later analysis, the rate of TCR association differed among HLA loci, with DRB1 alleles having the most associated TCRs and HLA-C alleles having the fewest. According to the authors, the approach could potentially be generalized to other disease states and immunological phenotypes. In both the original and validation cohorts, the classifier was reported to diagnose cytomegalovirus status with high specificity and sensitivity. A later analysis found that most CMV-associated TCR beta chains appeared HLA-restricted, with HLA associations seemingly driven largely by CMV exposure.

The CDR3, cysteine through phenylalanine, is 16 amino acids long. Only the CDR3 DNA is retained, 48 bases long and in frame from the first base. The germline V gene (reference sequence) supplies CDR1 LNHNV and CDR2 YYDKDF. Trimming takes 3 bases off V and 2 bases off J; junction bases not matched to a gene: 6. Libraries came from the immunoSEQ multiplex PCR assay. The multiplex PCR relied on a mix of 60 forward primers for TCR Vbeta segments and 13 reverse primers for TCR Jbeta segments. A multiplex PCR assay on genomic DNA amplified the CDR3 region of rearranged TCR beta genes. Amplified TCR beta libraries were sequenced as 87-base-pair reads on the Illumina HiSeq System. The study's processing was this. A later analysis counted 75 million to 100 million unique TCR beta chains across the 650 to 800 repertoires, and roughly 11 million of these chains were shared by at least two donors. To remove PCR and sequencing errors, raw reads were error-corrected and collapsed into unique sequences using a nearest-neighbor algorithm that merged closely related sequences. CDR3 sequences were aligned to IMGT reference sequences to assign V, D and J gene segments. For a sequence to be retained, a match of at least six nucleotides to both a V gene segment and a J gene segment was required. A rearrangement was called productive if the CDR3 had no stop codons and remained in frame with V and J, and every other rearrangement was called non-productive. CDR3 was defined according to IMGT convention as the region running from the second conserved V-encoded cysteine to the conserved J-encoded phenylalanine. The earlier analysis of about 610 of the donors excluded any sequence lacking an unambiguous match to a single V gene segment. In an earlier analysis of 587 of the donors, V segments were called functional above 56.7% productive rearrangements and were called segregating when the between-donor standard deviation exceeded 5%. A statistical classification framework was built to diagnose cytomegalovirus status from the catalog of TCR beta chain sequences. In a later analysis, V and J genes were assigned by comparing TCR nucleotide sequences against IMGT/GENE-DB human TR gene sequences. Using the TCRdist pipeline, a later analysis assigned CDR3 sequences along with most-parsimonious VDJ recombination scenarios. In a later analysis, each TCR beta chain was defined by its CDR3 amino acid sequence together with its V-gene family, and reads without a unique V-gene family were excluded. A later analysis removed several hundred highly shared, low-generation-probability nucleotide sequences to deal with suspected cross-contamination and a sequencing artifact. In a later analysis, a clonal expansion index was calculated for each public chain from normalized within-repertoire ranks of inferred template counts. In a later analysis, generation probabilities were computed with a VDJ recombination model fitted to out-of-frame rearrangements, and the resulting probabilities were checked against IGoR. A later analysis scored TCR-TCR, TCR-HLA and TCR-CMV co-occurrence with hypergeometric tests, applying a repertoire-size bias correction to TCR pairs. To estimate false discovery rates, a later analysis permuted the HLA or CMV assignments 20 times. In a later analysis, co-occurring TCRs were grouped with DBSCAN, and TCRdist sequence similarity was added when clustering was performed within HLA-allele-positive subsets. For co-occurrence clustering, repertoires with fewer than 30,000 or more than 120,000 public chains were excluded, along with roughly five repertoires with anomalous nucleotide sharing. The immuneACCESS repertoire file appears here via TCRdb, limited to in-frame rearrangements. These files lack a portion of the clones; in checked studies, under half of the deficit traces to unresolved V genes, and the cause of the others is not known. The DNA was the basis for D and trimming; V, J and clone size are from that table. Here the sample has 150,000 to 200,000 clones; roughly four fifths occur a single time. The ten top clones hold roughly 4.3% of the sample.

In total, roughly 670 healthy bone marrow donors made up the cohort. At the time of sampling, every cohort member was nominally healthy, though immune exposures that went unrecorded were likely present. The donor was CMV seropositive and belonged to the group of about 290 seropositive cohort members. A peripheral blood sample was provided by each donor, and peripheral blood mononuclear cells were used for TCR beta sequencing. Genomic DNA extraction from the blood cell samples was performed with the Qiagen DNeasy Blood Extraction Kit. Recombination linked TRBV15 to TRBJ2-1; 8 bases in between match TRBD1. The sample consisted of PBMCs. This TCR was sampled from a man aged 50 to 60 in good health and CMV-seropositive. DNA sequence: TGTGCCACCAGCAGGACCGGGACAGGCCCCTACAATGAGCAGTTCTTC. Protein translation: CATSRTGTGPYNEQFF.